Each of the 3 T cell receptor beta chains below was sequenced from the same sample in a study of control samples from healthy donors and cancer patients. Sequencing was performed with immunoSEQ multiplex PCR; in TCRdb, only in-frame clones are kept and a portion is missing. The sample consists of some 120,000 clones, around 93% of them appearing once. Sequencing input: blood. These receptors all stem from a man aged 18 to 29 in good health.

V gene TRBV5-1 combines with J gene TRBJ2-1; TRBD1 matches 8 bases. The CDR3 contains 17 residues. V gave up 1 base and J gave up 9 bases; unmatched junction bases: 15. Germline assignment: CDR1 SGHRS and CDR2 YFSETQ. CDR3 loop: CASSLTQGAAAEGEQFF. The CDR3 coding sequence is TGCGCCAGCAGCTTGACCCAGGGGGCGGCCGCAGAGGGTGAGCAGTTCTTC.

The genes are TRBV6-5 and TRBJ1-6, with D possibly TRBD1 on 6 matching bases. The CDR3 loop spans 15 amino acids. In germline, CDR1 is MNHEY, CDR2 SVGAGI. Trimming cost V 6 bases and J 4 bases, with 13 bases left between them. CDR3 in DNA: TGTGCCAGCAGCTTGGACAGTAGGTATAATTCACCCCTCCACTTT. It is translated as CASSLDSRYNSPLHF.

This clone was counted only a few times. The genes are TRBV30 and TRBJ1-6; the match to TRBD1 covers 8 bases. Per the germline V gene, CDR1 is GTSNPN and CDR2 is SVGIG (reference sequence). J gave up 2 bases and V 5 bases, and 5 bases lay outside the gene matches. This CDR3 has 15 amino acids. The CDR3 DNA follows: TGTGCCTGGCCGGCAGGGGGCCCCTATAATTCACCCCTCCACTTT. This codes for CAWPAGGPYNSPLHF.